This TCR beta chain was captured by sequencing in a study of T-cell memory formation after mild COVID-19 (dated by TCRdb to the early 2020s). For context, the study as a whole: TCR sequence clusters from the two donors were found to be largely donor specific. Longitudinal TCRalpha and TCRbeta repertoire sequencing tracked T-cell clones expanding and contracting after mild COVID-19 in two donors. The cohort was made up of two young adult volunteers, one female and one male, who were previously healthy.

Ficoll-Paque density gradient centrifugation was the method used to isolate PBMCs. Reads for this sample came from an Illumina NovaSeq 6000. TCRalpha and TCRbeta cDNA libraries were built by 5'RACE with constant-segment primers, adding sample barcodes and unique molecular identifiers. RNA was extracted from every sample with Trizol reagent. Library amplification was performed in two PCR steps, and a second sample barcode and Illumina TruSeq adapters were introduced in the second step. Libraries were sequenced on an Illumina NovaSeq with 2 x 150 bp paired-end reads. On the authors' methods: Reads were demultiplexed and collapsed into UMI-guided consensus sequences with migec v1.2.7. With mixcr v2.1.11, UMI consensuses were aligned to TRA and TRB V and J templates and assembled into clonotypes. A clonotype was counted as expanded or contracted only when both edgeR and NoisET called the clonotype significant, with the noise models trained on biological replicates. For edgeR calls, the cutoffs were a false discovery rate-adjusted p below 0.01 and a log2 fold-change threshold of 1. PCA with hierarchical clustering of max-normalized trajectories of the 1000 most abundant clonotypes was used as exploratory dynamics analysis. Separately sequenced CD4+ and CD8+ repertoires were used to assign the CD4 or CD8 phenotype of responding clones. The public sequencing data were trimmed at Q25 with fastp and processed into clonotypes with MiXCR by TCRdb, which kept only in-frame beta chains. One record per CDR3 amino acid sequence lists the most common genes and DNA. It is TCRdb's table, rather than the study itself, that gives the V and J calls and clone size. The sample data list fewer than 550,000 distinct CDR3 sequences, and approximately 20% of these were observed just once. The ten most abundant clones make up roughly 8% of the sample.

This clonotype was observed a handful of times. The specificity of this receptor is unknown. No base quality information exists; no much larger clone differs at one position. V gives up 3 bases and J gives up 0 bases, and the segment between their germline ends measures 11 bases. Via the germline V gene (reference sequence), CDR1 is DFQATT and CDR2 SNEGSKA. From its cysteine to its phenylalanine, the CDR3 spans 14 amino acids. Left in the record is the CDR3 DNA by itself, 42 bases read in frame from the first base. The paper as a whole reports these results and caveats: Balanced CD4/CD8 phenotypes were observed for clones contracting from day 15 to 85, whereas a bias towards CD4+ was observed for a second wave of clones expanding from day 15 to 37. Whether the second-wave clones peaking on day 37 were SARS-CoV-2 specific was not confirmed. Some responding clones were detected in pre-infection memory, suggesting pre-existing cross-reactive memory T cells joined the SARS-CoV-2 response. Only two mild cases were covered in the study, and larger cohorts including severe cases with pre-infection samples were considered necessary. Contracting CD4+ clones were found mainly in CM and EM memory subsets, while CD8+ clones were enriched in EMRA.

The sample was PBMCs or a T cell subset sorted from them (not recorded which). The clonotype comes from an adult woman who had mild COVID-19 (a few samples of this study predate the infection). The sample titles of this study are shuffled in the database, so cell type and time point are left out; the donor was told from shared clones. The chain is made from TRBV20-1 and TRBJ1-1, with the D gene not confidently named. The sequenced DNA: TGCAGTGCTAGGGAAGGCGTCATGAACACTGAAGCTTTCTTT. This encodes CSAREGVMNTEAFF.